This TCR beta chain is drawn from a study of T-cell reconstitution after alpha-beta-depleted transplantation in children. Germline V gene lookup returns CDR1 SEHNR and CDR2 FQNEAQ (reference sequence). The CDR3 is 14 amino acids. Trimming took off 3 bases at V and 0 bases at J, with 8 bases between the two ends. This clonotype was counted a few times. The antigen remains undetermined. During its preparation, the TCRbeta library received unique molecular identifiers. One entry per CDR3 protein results from TCRdb running MiXCR on the PCR reads. The sample shows about 580,000 distinct CDR3 sequences, around 27% of them seen only once. Study-level points and caveats: The study reportedly traced alpha-beta T cells about two months after transplant to several hundred expanded graft clones. T cells produced anew were the main source of T-cell counts and diversity one year after transplant.

This sequence was found in a boy under two years old with Wiskott-Aldrich syndrome, due to receive a stem cell transplant. The V call is TRBV7-9, the J call TRBJ2-5; perhaps TRBD2 as D (6 bases). Source: PBMCs, taken before TCRalphabeta/CD19-depleted stem cell transplant. CDR3 loop: CASSFRDYQETQYF. The CDR3 bases are TGTGCCAGCAGCTTTCGGGACTACCAAGAGACCCAGTACTTC.